The count of the clone carrying this TCR beta chain is one. Its target is unknown. In the PCR, 60 Vbeta and 13 Jbeta primers were used. The repertoire was sequenced with immunoSEQ multiplex PCR; TCRdb's copy has only in-frame clones and lacks some. This sample has under 150,000 clones, with roughly two thirds found just once. The CDR3 extends over 13 amino acids. The V gene lost 4 bases and the J gene lost 0 bases, with 9 bases spanning the gap. Germline V gene data show CDR1 as SQVTM and CDR2 as ANQGSEA. The record originates from a study of cytomegalovirus exposure and HLA in healthy donors. The study's findings and limits: The listing of about 150 TCR beta chains classed them as cytomegalovirus-associated. A link between a missense DCLRE1C variant and TCR beta V- and J-gene trimming emerged from a later analysis. Being indistinguishable, some V segments were excluded, TRBV6-2 and TRBV6-3 among them.

The rearrangement links TRBV29-1 to TRBJ2-5; a possible D gene is TRBD1 (5 bases). This receptor was taken from a man younger than 40 in good health and CMV-seropositive. Sequenced input: PBMCs. CDR3 loop: CSVGGSYQETQYF. The DNA of the CDR3 is TGCAGCGTTGGGGGCAGTTACCAAGAGACCCAGTACTTC.